This T cell receptor (beta chain) was sequenced in a study of technical replicates of blood from a handful of donors. Germline CDR1 SGHTA, CDR2 FQGTGA. Trimming shortened V by 5 bases and J by 4 bases, and 14 bases separated the two germline ends. The CDR3 contains 15 residues. The assay was immunoSEQ multiplex PCR, and TCRdb's table has in-frame clones only and misses some. The sample includes approximately 15,000 clones, about four fifths of them seen just once. The chain combines TRBV7-3 with TRBJ2-2; D gene ambiguous. The clonotype comes from a human donor in good health. Sequenced material: PBMCs. The CDR3 reads CASSTSHGGTGELFF. DNA for the CDR3: TGTGCCAGCAGCACATCCCACGGCGGCACCGGGGAGCTGTTTTTT. The variable domain in full, with the rest retrieved from reference TRBV7-3 and TRBJ2-2, is GAGVSQTPSNKVTEKGKYVELRCDPISGHTALYWYRQSLGQGPEFLIYFQGTGAADDSGLPNDRFFAVRPEGSVSTLKIQRTERGDSAVYLCASSTSHGGTGELFFGEGSRLTVL.